This record covers a single TCR beta chain. Its antigen is still unknown. Researchers ran the PCR with 60 Vbeta and 13 Jbeta primers. Here immunoSEQ multiplex PCR was the method, and the copy in TCRdb shows in-frame clones only, minus some. The data contain more than 65,000 clones, under 85% of them singletons. These data come from a study of cytomegalovirus exposure and HLA in healthy donors. Study background: Ancestry clustering placed 70% to 90% of roughly 410 genotyped donors in the Caucasian-associated cluster.

Overall study results and limits: Accounts indicate the classifier identified cytomegalovirus status with strong specificity and sensitivity. As was reported, the HLA-A and HLA-B alleles of most subjects were accurately predicted from TCR beta sequences.

Germline loops: CDR1 MDHEN, CDR2 SYDVKM. CDR3 length: 16 residues. The V segment lost 2 bases and the J segment 1 base; nucleotides outside the gene matches: 5. The chain recombines TRBV28 with TRBJ2-1; 7 bases fit TRBD1. Sequencing was done on a sample of PBMCs. The sequence was collected from a woman aged 60-70 years in good health and CMV-seropositive. The CDR3 nucleotides read TGTGCCAGCAGTTTAGACAGGGATAGGTCCTACAATGAGCAGTTCTTC. It yields the protein CASSLDRDRSYNEQFF.